This TCR beta chain was sequenced for a study of cytomegalovirus exposure and HLA in healthy donors. The wider study: As released early, the data held 70 million to 100 million unique TCRs from HLA-typed donors. Study-wide results and caveats: Within an earlier analysis, most TCR beta V segments proved productive either about 90% or about 30% of the time.

About this clone itself: The antigen remains undetermined.

This PCR relied on a set of 60 Vbeta primers and 13 Jbeta primers. TCRdb's table, derived via immunoSEQ multiplex PCR, lists solely in-frame clones and lacks some. The sample has about 98,000 clones, 69% seen once. V lost 9 bases to trimming and J lost 7 bases, with 19 bases between them. CDR3 length: 13 residues. Germline V lookup: CDR1 PRHDT, CDR2 FYEKMQ (reference sequence). This sequence originates from a female donor in good health and CMV-seronegative. This chain joins TRBV13 and TRBJ2-7, with D tentatively TRBD1 (5 bases). Material for sequencing was PBMCs. CDR3 region: CASRTLRALEQYF. As DNA, the CDR3 is TGTGCCAGTCGTACGCTCAGGGCTCTTGAGCAGTACTTC.